This TCR beta chain was retrieved from a study of T cell repertoires in cytomegalovirus infection. At the level of the study: It was recently identified HLA-C-restricted and well-studied HLA-B-restricted CMV epitopes that the study used. Public TCR beta signatures were indicative of both CMV infection and a matching HLA type. Whole-study findings and limits: Public TCR beta family frequency separated CMV-and-HLA carriers, including in an independent cohort. HLA-C-restricted CMV-specific TCR beta clonotypes prevailed in the ex vivo response.

The CDR3 is 15 amino acids. CDR1 is MDHEN and CDR2 is SYDVKM in the germline V gene. V dropped 3 bases and J dropped 7; count of bases not matched to a gene: 5. With regard to this clonotype: Its antigen is undetermined.

Using its own MiXCR run on the reads, TCRdb lists one record per CDR3 protein. The repertoire holds 100,000 to 150,000 distinct CDR3 sequences, with 32% as singletons. The genes are TRBV28 and TRBJ1-6, with 8 bases matching TRBD1. Specimen: CD8+ T cells from cultured PBMCs, collected from culture after CMV antigen stimulation. The sequence derives from a human donor in good health (CMV status not recorded). Some clones in this sample may be carry-over from other donors' samples. CDR3 region: CASSFPDRANSPLHF. The CDR3 coding sequence is TGTGCCAGCAGTTTCCCGGACAGGGCGAATTCACCCCTCCACTTT.